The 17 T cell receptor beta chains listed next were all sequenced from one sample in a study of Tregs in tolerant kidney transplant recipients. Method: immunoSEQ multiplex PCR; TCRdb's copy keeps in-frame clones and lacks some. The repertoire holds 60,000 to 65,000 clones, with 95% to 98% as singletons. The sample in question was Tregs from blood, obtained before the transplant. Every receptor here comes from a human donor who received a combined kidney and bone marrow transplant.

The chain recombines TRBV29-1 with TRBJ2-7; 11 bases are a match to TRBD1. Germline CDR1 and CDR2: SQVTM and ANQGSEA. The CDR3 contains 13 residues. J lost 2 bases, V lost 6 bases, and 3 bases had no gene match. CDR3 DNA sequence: TGCAGCGTGGGACAGGGGGGTCCCTACGAGCAGTACTTC. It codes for CSVGQGGPYEQYF.

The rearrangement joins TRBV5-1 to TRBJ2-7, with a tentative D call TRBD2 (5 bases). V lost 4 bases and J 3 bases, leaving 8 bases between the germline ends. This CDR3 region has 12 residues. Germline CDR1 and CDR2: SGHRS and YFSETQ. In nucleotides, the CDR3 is TGCGCCAGCAGCCCGGGATTCTACGAGCAGTACTTC. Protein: CASSPGFYEQYF.

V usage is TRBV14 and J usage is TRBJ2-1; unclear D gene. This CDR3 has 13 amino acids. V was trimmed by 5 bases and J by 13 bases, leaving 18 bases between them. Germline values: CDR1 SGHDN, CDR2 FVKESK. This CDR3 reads CASSGSTTASQFF. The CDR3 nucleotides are TGTGCCAGCAGCGGATCAACTACGGCCTCCCAGTTCTTC.

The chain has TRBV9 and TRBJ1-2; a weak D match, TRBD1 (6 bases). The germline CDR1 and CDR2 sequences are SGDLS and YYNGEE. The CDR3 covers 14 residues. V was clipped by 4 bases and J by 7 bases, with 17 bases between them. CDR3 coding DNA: TGTGCCAGCAGCAAAGACAGGTCGAGGCGTGGCTACACCTTC. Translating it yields CASSKDRSRRGYTF.

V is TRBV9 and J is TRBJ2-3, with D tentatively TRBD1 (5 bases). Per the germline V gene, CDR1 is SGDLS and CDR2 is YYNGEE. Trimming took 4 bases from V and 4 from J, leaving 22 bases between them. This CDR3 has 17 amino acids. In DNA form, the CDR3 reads TGTGCCAGCAGCCCTACTCCAGGGCCCTCTTTCGCAGATACGCAGTATTTT. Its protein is CASSPTPGPSFADTQYF.

CDR3 nucleotides: TGTGCCAGTAGTACCCCCCCATACAATGAGCAGTTCTTC. Residues: CASSTPPYNEQFF. This chain uses TRBV19 with TRBJ2-1, with D unresolved. V lost 4 bases and J lost 4, with 8 bases in between. Germline assignment: CDR1 LNHDA and CDR2 SQIVND (reference sequence). This CDR3 is 13 amino acids long.

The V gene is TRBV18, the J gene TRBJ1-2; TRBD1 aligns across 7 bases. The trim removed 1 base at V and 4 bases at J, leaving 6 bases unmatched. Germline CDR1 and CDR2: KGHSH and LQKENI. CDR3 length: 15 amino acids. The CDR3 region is CASSPLSGTVYGYTF. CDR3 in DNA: TGTGCCAGCTCACCACTATCCGGGACAGTCTATGGCTACACCTTC.

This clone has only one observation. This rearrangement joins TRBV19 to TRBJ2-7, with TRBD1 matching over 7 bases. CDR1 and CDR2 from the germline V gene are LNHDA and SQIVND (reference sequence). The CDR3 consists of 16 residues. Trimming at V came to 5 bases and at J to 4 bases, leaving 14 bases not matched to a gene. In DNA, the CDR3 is TGTGCCAGTAGTGTTCGGGACAGCGTTTTGGGGTACGAGCAGTACTTC. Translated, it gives CASSVRDSVLGYEQYF.

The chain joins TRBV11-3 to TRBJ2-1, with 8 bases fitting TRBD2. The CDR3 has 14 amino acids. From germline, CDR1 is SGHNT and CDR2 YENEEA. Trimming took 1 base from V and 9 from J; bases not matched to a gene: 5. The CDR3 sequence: CASSLGVLAGEQFF. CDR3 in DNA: TGTGCCAGCAGCTTAGGTGTCCTAGCGGGTGAGCAGTTCTTC.

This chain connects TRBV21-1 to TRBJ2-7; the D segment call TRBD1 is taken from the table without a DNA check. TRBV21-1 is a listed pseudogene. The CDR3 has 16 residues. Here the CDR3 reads CASSKRQGIGHYEQYF. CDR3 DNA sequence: TGTGCCAGCAGCAAAAGGCAGGGTATCGGCCACTACGAGCAGTACTTC.

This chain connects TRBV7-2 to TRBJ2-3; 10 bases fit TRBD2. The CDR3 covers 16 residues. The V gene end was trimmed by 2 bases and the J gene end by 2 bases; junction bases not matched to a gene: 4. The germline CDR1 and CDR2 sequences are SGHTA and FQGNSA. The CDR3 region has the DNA TGTGCCAGCAGCTTACTAGGACTAGCGGTCACAGATACGCAGTATTTT. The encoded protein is CASSLLGLAVTDTQYF.

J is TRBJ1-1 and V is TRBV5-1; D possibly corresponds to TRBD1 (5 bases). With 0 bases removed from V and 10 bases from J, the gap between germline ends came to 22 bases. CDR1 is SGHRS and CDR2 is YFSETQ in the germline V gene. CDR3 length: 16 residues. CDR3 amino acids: CASSLDELTGRRRAFF. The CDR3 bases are TGCGCCAGCAGCTTGGACGAATTAACAGGCCGTCGGCGAGCTTTCTTT.

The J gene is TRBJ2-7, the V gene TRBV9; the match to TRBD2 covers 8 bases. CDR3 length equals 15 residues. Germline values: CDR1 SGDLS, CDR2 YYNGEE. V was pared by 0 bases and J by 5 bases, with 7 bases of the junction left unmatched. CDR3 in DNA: TGTGCCAGCAGCGTAGGGGGCGGGAGGATCGACGAGCAGTACTTC. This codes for CASSVGGGRIDEQYF.

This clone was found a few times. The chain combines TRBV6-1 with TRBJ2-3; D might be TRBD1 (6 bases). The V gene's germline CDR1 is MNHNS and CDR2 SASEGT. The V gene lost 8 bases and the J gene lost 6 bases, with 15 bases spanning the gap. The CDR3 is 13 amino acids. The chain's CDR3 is CASVGNQGDTQYF. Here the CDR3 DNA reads TGTGCCAGCGTTGGGAATCAGGGGGATACGCAGTATTTT.

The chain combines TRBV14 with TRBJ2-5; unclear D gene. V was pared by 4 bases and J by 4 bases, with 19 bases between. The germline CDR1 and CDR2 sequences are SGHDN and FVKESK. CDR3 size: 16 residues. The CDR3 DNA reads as TGTGCCAGCAGCCCACCTGGTCACAGAAAAAGAGAGACCCAGTACTTC. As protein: CASSPPGHRKRETQYF.

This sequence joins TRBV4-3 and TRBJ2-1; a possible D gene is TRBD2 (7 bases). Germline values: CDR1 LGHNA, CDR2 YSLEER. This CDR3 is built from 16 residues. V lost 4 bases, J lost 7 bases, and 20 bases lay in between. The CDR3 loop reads CASSPRGAGVGNEQFF. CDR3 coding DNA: TGCGCCAGCAGCCCTCGGGGGGCGGGAGTAGGTAATGAGCAGTTCTTC.

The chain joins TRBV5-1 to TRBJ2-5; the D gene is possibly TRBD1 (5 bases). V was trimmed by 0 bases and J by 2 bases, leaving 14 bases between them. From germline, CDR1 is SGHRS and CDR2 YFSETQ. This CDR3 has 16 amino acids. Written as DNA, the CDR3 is TGCGCCAGCAGCTTGGCAGTGACAGCAAAGCAAGAGACCCAGTACTTC. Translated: CASSLAVTAKQETQYF.